Below, one TCR beta chain is given with its context. Its antigen target is currently unknown. No base quality values were provided; no much bigger clone lies one nucleotide off. This record comes from a study of T cells in localized non-small cell lung cancer (dated by TCRdb to 2019 to 2021). At the level of the whole study: Comparing tumors with uninvolved tumor-adjacent lungs, the study looked at the T cell repertoires of 200 to 250 patients with early-stage NSCLC. All 240 or so NSCLC patients in the cohort were treatment-naive and had localized lung tumors that were resected. A mean age of approximately 70 years was recorded for the NSCLC patients, of whom 120 to 150 were male and about a hundred were female. Beyond this particular receptor, the publication reports: Uninvolved tumor-adjacent lung showed the highest T cell clonality, higher than tumor, which suggests more focused antigenic responses in the uninvolved tumor-adjacent lung. Because the study design was exploratory, TCR variables were selected using unadjusted p-values without false-discovery rate correction. Higher blood T cell density associated with longer overall survival, while higher adjacent-lung clonality associated with shorter survival. A median of around 57 of the top 100 tumor clones were detected in paired uninvolved adjacent lung, and some 29 of these tumor clones were also found among the top 100 clones of the paired uninvolved adjacent lung. Because multi-region tumor sequencing was not done, intratumor heterogeneity could not be ruled out.

TCR beta CDR3 regions were sequenced from DNA using the immunoSEQ Assay. Per the original workflow: To compute T cell density, TCR beta template counts were normalized to usable DNA, which was estimated by amplifying housekeeping genes. Richness was estimated with the preseqR package, extrapolating to 400,000 templates for PBMC samples and 120,000 templates for tissue samples. Clonality was calculated as one minus Pielou's evenness. Tissue-enriched TCRs were identified through differential abundance testing performed on productive amino-acid clonotypes, with a minimum total count of 5 and an alpha of 0.1. The Jaccard Index and the Morisita Overlap Index were used to measure repertoire overlap between compartments. GLIPH grouped TCR beta CDR3s together with public tetramer-defined viral CDR3s, and a viral motif had to include at least three viral sequences and also show V-gene enrichment. The table was pulled from immuneACCESS by TCRdb, which kept in-frame rearrangements only. Such tables lose some clones; where checked, under half of the loss comes from unresolved V genes, and the rest has no known cause. Clone size and V and J calls were adopted from that table, with D and trimming inferred from the DNA. The sample table records around 33,000 clones; roughly 80% of these occur just once. Around a sixth of the sample lies in the top ten.

At diagnosis, tumor, uninvolved tumor-adjacent lung and peripheral blood were collected and then preserved as a mix of FFPE and fresh-frozen material. For TCR repertoire profiling, blood samples were analyzed in the form of peripheral blood mononuclear cells. CDR1 LNHDA and CDR2 SQIVND are derived from the germline V gene (reference sequence). V drops 6 bases and J drops 4 bases, leaving 15 bases in between. The CDR3 spans 14 residues, from the cysteine through the phenylalanine. Left in the record is the CDR3 DNA by itself, 42 bases read in frame from the first base. The receptor's source is a male donor aged 60 or over with stage III squamous cell lung carcinoma. The rearranged segments are TRBV19 and TRBJ1-1; tentative D gene TRBD1, with 5 bases matching. This specimen consisted of peripheral blood, obtained before any cancer treatment. CDR3 sequence: CASRETAGGTEAFF. In nucleotide form, the sequence is TGTGCCAGTAGGGAGACAGCGGGAGGCACTGAAGCTTTCTTT. Joined to the reference TRBV19 and TRBJ1-1 proteins, this CDR3 gives the full variable domain: DGGITQSPKYLFRKEGQNVTLSCEQNLNHDAMYWYRQDPGQGLRLIYYSQIVNDFQKGDIAEGYSVSREKKESFPLTVTSAQKNPTAFYLCASRETAGGTEAFFGQGTRLTVV.